This T cell receptor beta chain was sequenced in a study of blood T cell repertoires in COVID-19. At the level of the study: The United States, Italy and Spain supplied acute and convalescent COVID-19 samples. T cells, B-cell-depleted T cells, or PBMCs supplied cDNA or gDNA.

Germline assignment: CDR1 KGHSH and CDR2 LQKENI. V lost 5 bases to trimming and J lost 3 bases; unmatched junction nucleotides: 7. CDR3 length equals 15 residues. Under the authors' procedure: Estimated nucleated cell counts came from reference gene primer amplification. Profiled with immunoSEQ multiplex PCR; TCRdb holds only in-frame clones, not every one. V and J calls and clone size are given by that table; D and trimming were obtained from the DNA. The sample contains some 250,000 clones, roughly 80% of which appear only once. The chain combines TRBV18 with TRBJ2-5; 9 bases match TRBD2. The receptor was isolated from a young woman with acute or convalescent COVID-19. Sequenced: peripheral blood. The CDR3 region is CASSASSGNKETQYF. In nucleotides, the CDR3 is TGTGCCAGCTCAGCGTCTAGCGGGAATAAAGAGACCCAGTACTTC.